This T cell receptor beta chain came from a study of cytomegalovirus exposure and HLA in healthy donors. Sequenced by immunoSEQ multiplex PCR; TCRdb stores in-frame clones only, minus some. The table has under 200,000 clones, around 90% seen once. The CDR3 is 15 amino acids. Germline CDR1 and CDR2: MNHEY and SMNVEV (reference sequence). Trimming left V 3 bases short and J 0 bases short, with 9 bases between. Source material: PBMCs. The rearrangement joins TRBV27 to TRBJ2-1; TRBD1 is a possible D gene (6 bases). The TCR was taken from a woman under 30 in good health and CMV-seropositive. CDR3 sequence reads: CASSFGRGSYNEQFF. The CDR3 nucleotides are TGTGCCAGCAGTTTTGGCAGGGGCTCCTACAATGAGCAGTTCTTC.